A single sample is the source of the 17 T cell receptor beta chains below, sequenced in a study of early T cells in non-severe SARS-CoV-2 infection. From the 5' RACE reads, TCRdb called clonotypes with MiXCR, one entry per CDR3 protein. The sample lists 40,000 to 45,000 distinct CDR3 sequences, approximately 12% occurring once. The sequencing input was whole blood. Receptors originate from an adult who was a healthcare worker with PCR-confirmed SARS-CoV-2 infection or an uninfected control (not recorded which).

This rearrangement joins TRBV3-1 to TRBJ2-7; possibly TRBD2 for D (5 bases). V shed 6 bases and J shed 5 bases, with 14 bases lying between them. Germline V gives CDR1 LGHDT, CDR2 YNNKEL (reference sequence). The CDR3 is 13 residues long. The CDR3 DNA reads TGTGCCAGCAGTACGACCCGGGGAAACGAGCAGTACTTC. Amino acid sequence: CASSTTRGNEQYF.

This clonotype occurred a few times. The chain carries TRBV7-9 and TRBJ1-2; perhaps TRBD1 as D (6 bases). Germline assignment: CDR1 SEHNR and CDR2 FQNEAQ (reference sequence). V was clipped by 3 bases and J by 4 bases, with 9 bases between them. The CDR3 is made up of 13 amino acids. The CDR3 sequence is CASSFGTSYGYTF. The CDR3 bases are TGTGCCAGCAGCTTTGGGACAAGCTATGGCTACACCTTC. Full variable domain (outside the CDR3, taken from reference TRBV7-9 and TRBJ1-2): DTGVSQNPRHKITKRGQNVTFRCDPISEHNRLYWYRQTLGQGPEFLTYFQNEAQLEKSRLLSDRFSAERPKGSFSTLEIQRTEQGDSAMYLCASSFGTSYGYTFGSGTRLTVV.

DNA for the CDR3: TGTGCCAGCAGGTCAGGGGTTTCACCCCTCCACTTT. Translation: CASRSGVSPLHF. The gene calls are TRBV12-3 or TRBV12-4 and TRBJ1-6, with D perhaps matching TRBD1 (6 bases). This CDR3 has 12 amino acids. With 6 bases removed from V and 9 bases from J, the gap between germline ends came to 9 bases.

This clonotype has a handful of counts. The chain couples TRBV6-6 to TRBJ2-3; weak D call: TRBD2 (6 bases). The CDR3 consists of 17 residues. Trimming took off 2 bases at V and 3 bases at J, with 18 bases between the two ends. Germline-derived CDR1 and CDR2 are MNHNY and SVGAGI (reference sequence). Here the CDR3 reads CASSYVSGVSRTDTQYF. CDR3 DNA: TGTGCCAGCAGTTACGTCTCGGGGGTCTCTCGTACAGATACGCAGTATTTT.

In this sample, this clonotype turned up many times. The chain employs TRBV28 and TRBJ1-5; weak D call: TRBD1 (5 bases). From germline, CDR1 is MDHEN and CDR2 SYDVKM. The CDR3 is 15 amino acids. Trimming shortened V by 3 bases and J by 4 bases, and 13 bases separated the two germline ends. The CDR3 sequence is CASSFLGGDNQPQHF. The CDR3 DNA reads TGTGCCAGCAGTTTTTTGGGAGGGGATAATCAGCCCCAGCATTTT.

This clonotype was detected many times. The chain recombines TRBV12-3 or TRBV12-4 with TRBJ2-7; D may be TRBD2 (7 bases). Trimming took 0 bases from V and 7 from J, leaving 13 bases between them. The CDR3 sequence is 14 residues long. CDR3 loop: CASSLAGGAREQYF. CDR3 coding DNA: TGTGCCAGCAGTTTAGCGGGGGGGGCCAGAGAGCAGTACTTC.

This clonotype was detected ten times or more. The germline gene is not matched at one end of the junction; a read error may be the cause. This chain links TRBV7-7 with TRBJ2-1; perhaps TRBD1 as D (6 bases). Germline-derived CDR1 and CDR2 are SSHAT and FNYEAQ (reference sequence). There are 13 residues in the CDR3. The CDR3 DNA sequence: TGTGCTAGCAGCTCAGGACAGTACAATGAGCAGTTCTTC. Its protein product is CASSSGQYNEQFF. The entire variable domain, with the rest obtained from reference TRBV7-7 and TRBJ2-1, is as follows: GAGVSQSPRYKVTKRGQDVTLRCDPISSHATLYWYQQALGQGPEFLTYFNYEAQPDKSGLPSDRFSAERPEGSISTLTIQRTEQRDSAMYRCASSSGQYNEQFFGPGTRLTVL.

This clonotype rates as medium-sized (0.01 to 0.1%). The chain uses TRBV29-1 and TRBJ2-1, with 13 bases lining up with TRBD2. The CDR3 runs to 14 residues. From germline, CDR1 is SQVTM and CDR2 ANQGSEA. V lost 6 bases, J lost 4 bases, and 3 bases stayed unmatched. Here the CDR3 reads CSVWTSGGYNEQFF. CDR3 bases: TGCAGCGTATGGACTAGCGGGGGTTACAATGAGCAGTTCTTC.

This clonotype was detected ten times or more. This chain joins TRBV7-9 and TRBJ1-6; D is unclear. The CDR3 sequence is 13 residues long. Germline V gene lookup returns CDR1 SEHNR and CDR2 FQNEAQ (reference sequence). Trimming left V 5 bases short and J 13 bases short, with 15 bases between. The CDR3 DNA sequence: TGTGCCAGCAGCGGCCTACCTGGTCGGCCCCTCCACTTT. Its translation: CASSGLPGRPLHF. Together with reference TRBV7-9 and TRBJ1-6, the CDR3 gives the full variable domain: DTGVSQNPRHKITKRGQNVTFRCDPISEHNRLYWYRQTLGQGPEFLTYFQNEAQLEKSRLLSDRFSAERPKGSFSTLEIQRTEQGDSAMYLCASSGLPGRPLHFGNGTRLTVT.

The CDR3 sequence is CASSPDPWERRFTQYF. CDR3 coding DNA: TGTGCCAGCAGCCCAGACCCCTGGGAGCGGAGATTTACGCAGTATTTT. The chain carries TRBV7-2 and TRBJ2-3; D may be TRBD2 (5 bases). The CDR3 runs 16 residues. Trimming stripped 5 bases from V and 8 bases from J, with 23 bases between. The V gene's germline CDR1 is SGHTA and CDR2 FQGNSA.

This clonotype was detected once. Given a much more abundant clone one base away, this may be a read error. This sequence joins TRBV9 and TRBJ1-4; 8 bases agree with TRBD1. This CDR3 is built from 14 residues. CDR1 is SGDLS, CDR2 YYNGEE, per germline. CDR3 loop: CASSRQGADENLFF. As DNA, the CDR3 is TGTGCCAGCAGCCGTCAGGGGGCGGATGAAAATCTGTTTTTT.

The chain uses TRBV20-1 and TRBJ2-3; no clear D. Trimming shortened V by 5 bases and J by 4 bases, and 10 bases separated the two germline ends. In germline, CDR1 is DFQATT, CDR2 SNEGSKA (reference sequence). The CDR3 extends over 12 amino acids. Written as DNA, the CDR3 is TGCAGTGCTGGGGTCGTTGCAGATACGCAGTATTTT. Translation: CSAGVVADTQYF.

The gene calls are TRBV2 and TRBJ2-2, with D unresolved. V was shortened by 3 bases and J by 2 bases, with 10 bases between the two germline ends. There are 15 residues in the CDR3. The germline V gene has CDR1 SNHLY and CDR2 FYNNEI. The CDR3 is CASSEFFGNTGELFF. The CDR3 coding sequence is TGTGCCAGCAGTGAGTTTTTCGGAAACACCGGGGAGCTGTTTTTT.

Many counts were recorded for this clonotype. The CDR3 bases are TGCAGCTTCGGCCGGGGCTCGAGTGGCTACACCTTC. Translating gives CSFGRGSSGYTF. The chain recombines TRBV29-1 with TRBJ1-2; the D gene is possibly TRBD1 (5 bases). Germline V CDR1 and CDR2: SQVTM, ANQGSEA. CDR3 length equals 12 residues. Trimming stripped 8 bases from V and 7 bases from J, with 17 bases between. Full variable domain (remainder filled in from reference TRBV29-1 and TRBJ1-2): SAVISQKPSRDICQRGTSLTIQCQVDSQVTMMFWYRQQPGQSLTLIATANQGSEATYESGFVIDKFPISRPNLTFSTLTVSNMSPEDSSIYLCSFGRGSSGYTFGSGTRLTVV.

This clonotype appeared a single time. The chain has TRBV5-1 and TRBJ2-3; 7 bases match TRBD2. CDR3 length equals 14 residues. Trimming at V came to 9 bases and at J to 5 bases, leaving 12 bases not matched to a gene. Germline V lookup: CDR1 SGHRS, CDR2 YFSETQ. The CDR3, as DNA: TGCGCCACCTCGGTGGGAGGGTTTGAAGATACGCAGTATTTT. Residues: CATSVGGFEDTQYF.

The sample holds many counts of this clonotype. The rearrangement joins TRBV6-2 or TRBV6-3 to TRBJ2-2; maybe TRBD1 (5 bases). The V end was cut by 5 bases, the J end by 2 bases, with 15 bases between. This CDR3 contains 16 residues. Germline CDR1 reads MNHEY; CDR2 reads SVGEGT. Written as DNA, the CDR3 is TGTGCCAGCAGTCAGGCCCCAGGGCTTAACACCGGGGAGCTGTTTTTT. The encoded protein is CASSQAPGLNTGELFF.

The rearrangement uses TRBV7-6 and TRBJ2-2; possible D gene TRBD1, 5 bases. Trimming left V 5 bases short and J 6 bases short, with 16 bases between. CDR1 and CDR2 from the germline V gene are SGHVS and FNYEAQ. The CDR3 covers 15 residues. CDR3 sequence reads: CASSPLQESPGELFF. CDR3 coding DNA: TGTGCCAGCAGCCCCCTACAGGAGTCCCCCGGGGAGCTGTTTTTT.